A selection of T cell receptor beta chains follows, all from one sample in a study of technical replicates of blood from a few donors. Libraries were prepared by immunoSEQ multiplex PCR; TCRdb keeps only in-frame clonotypes and omits some of them. The table shows 55,000 to 75,000 clones, with approximately 94% occurring only once. The sample taken for sequencing was T cells isolated from PBMCs. The receptors come from a human donor in good health. The CDR3 runs from the conserved cysteine through the conserved F or W. D genes are given only for firm matches. Clone size, where shown, is once, few, many, or a class for clones that have expanded.

>TRBV7-3|once|NA
CASRPAGGYPDTQYF
>TRBV4-1|NA|NA
CASSQGGAGSTYEQYF
>TRBV25-1|NA|NA
CASSRGGSTEAFF
>TRBV7-2|NA|TRBD2
CASSPGWGGEQYF
>TRBV4-1|once|TRBD1
CASSQELRTGLKGGYTF
>TRBV27|NA|NA
CASSLLGGQGAYEQYF
>TRBV7-3|NA|NA
CASSLLPQTEAFF
>TRBV10-3|NA|NA
CAIREDSEAFF
>TRBV6-4|NA|TRBD2
CASSEVAAAGDEQFF
>TRBV2|once|NA
CAITRNTYEQYF
>TRBV10-3|NA|TRBD2
CATTRTSGYEQYF
>TRBV5-1|once|TRBD2
CASSLVSSGFSYNEQFF
>TRBV28|NA|NA
CASGHIRQEPYEQYF
>TRBV18|NA|NA
CASSPPSGLTDTQYF
>TRBV5-6|NA|NA
CASSLTAPIWAGNYEQYF
>TRBV5-1|NA|NA
CASSLENRVNTEAFF
>TRBV7-9|NA|TRBD1
CASGQGPYEQYF
>TRBV5-1|few|NA
CASSLIDNSYEQYF
>TRBV5-1|NA|TRBD2
CASSLGAGWGNEQFF
>TRBV29-1|NA|TRBD2
CSVEGGSPSYNEQFF
>TRBV29-1|once|TRBD1
CSVETGQAVLGEQYF
>TRBV2|NA|NA
CASSLRDTAIDTQYF
>TRBV28|NA|TRBD1
CASGQGGSTEAFF
>TRBV6-1|NA|TRBD1
CASIHGTDYNEQFF
>TRBV7-9|NA|NA
CASSLVAGKTNEQFF
>TRBV19|few|NA
CASSITQGNTEAFF
>TRBV7-2|NA|TRBD1
CASVGQGGFYNEQFF
>TRBV18|NA|NA
CASSPLEGRSYEQYF
>TRBV9|NA|NA
CASSGAGLRTDTQYF
>TRBV7-8|once|TRBD1
CASTSDRVRYWDPFF
>TRBV1|NA|NA
CTSSQSFRGLLMIYEQYF
>TRBV6-5|NA|NA
CASKPTWGVDEQFF
>TRBV7-9|NA|NA
CASSLEGGSQEAFF
>TRBV25-1|NA|TRBD1
CASSDDRGEMDEQFF
>TRBV5-4|NA|NA
CASSLEGGPQHF
>TRBV9|NA|NA
CASSVTGTLEQYF
>TRBV20-1|NA|NA
CSAPGVQPQHF
>TRBV7-8|few|TRBD1
CASSSFRGPGTEAFF
>TRBV6-5|NA|TRBD1
CASRRTGTEAFF
>TRBV28|once|TRBD1
CASSSPGQRTDTQYF
>TRBV7-8|NA|NA
CASSSEQGSDTQYF
>TRBV5-1|NA|NA
CASSEGGGATNTEAFF
>TRBV27|NA|NA
CASSLYRGIVTGELFF
>TRBV30|NA|NA
CAGVISPSSYNEQFF
>TRBV7-2|once|NA
CASTPGSPGETQYF
>TRBV28|NA|NA
CASSPFGELFF
>TRBV28|NA|TRBD2
CASSFTSGRVETQYF
>TRBV2|NA|TRBD1
CASNDRANEKLFF
>TRBV29-1|once|NA
CSVEVLDRTSSYEQYF
>TRBV7-8|NA|NA
CASSPLVGYTF